A selection of T cell receptor beta chains follows, all from one sample in a study of neurological immune-mediated disorders. In TCRdb, the 5' RACE reads were re-called with MiXCR into one record per CDR3 protein. The sample records 35,000 or so distinct CDR3 sequences, 3% to 3.5% being singletons. Source material: PBMCs. The receptors shown here come from an older woman with multiple sclerosis. Both conserved end residues are part of each CDR3. A D gene is named only where the DNA matches it firmly. Clone size, where shown, is once, few, many, or a class for clones that have expanded.

J gene	V gene	clone size	D gene	CDR3 DNA	CDR3 protein
TRBJ1-5	TRBV20-1	many	TRBD1	TGCAGTGCTAGAGCCCAGGGGGGAGGGGAGAATCAGCCCCAGCATTTT	CSARAQGGGENQPQHF
TRBJ2-2	TRBV28	many	.	TGTGCCAGCAGTCCGTGGACGGCGAACACCGGGGAGCTGTTTTTT	CASSPWTANTGELFF
TRBJ2-1	TRBV7-9	many	.	TGTGCCAGCAGCCCCGGGTCGGGGGCTTCCTACAATGAGCAGTTCTTC	CASSPGSGASYNEQFF
TRBJ2-1	TRBV11-3	.	TRBD2	TGTGCCAGCAGCCCCGGACTAGCCCATGAGCAGTTCTTC	CASSPGLAHEQFF
TRBJ1-1	TRBV5-1	many	TRBD1	TGCGCCAGCAGCATGGGGGACAGGGGAACTACTTTCTTT	CASSMGDRGTTFF
TRBJ2-7	TRBV9	many	.	TGTGCCAGCAGCGTAGCTCCGGACGGCTACGAGCAGTACTTC	CASSVAPDGYEQYF
TRBJ2-4	TRBV20-1	many	TRBD1	TGCAGTGCTAATTCAGCCGGGACAGGGGCCAAAAACATTCAGTACTTC	CSANSAGTGAKNIQYF
TRBJ2-7	TRBV7-9	.	TRBD1	TGTGCCAGCAGCGCCACAGGGGTCACCTACGAGCAGTACTTC	CASSATGVTYEQYF
TRBJ2-2	TRBV5-1	many	.	TGCGCCAGCAGCTTGGATCGGATCGACGGCCCAGCCGGGGAGCTGTTTTTT	CASSLDRIDGPAGELFF
TRBJ1-1	TRBV20-1	many	.	TGCAGTGCCCCACAGGGCTACACTGAAGCTTTCTTT	CSAPQGYTEAFF
TRBJ2-1	TRBV5-1	many	.	TGCGCCAGCAGCGGGAGCGTTTCGGGTGAGCAGTTCTTC	CASSGSVSGEQFF
TRBJ1-3	TRBV9	many	.	TGTGCCAGCAGCGTAGAGATGGGAAGATCCTCTGGAAACACCATATATTTT	CASSVEMGRSSGNTIYF
TRBJ1-2	TRBV20-1	few	.	TGCAGTGCGGACTCCCCCCCTCTCGGCTACACCTTC	CSADSPPLGYTF
TRBJ2-1	TRBV2	many	TRBD1	TGTGCCATCGTGACAGGGGGCTCCTACAATGAGCAGTTCTTC	CAIVTGGSYNEQFF
TRBJ2-5	TRBV20-1	many	.	TGCAGTGCTAGAGATGGTGCCAGGGCCCAAGAGACCCAGTACTTC	CSARDGARAQETQYF
TRBJ2-7	TRBV3-1	many	.	TGTGCCAGCAGCCAAGTGTGGCACCTAGACTCCTACGAGCAGTACTTC	CASSQVWHLDSYEQYF
TRBJ2-2	TRBV5-1	many	TRBD1	TGCGCCAGCAGCCAGGACAGGACGAACACCGGGGAGCTGTTTTTT	CASSQDRTNTGELFF
TRBJ1-5	TRBV7-8	many	TRBD1	TGTGCCAGCAGTCGGACAGGGTCTAATCAGCCCCAGCATTTT	CASSRTGSNQPQHF